This is a list of T cell receptor beta chains from one sample in a study of technical replicates of blood from a handful of donors. The method was immunoSEQ multiplex PCR; TCRdb's version includes in-frame clones alone and lacks a portion of them. The top ten clones hold approximately 0.37% of a sample with 80,000 to 100,000 clones, around 96% of them seen once. Sample: T cells isolated from PBMCs. All receptors come from a human donor in good health. Both conserved end residues are part of each CDR3. The D gene is left open where the match is weak. Not all rows give a size; the values are once, few, many and, for expanded clones, a class.

clone size,J gene,D gene,V gene,CDR3 DNA,CDR3 protein
.,TRBJ2-5,.,TRBV7-6,TGTGCCAGCACCCCTCTTGCGGAAGAGACCCAGTACTTC,CASTPLAEETQYF
.,TRBJ1-5,.,TRBV28,TGTGCCAGCAGTTTTGTCGGGGGGCATCAGCCCCAGCATTTT,CASSFVGGHQPQHF
once,TRBJ2-7,TRBD1,TRBV19,TGTGCCAGTTCACCCGGGACAGTTATCTCCTACGAGCAGTACTTC,CASSPGTVISYEQYF
.,TRBJ2-7,.,TRBV2,TGTGCCAGCAGTGAAAGCAGGGGCTCCTCCTACGAGCAGTACTTC,CASSESRGSSYEQYF
.,TRBJ2-7,TRBD2,TRBV28,TGTGCCAGCAGTCTCCAGCGGGAGACTAGCTCCTACGAGCAGTACTTC,CASSLQRETSSYEQYF
.,TRBJ2-1,TRBD2,TRBV6-5,TGTGCCAGCAGTCTAGGACTAGCGGAGAGGCAGTTCTTC,CASSLGLAERQFF
.,TRBJ2-3,TRBD2,TRBV11-2,TGTGCCAGCAGCCTATCCAGCGGGAGTATCCCAGATACGCAGTATTTT,CASSLSSGSIPDTQYF
once,TRBJ1-1,.,TRBV28,TGTGCCAGCAGTTCCGAAATAAATGAGGGACTGAGAAACACTGAAGCTTTCTTT,CASSSEINEGLRNTEAFF
.,TRBJ2-7,.,TRBV11-2,TGTGCCAGCGAATGGGGGGGCGCCTTAGGAGAGCAGTACTTC,CASEWGGALGEQYF
.,TRBJ2-7,TRBD1,TRBV5-4,TGTGCCAGCAGCAACCGGGACAGGGCCTCCTACGAGCAGTACTTC,CASSNRDRASYEQYF
.,TRBJ2-7,TRBD1,TRBV9,TGTGCCAGCAGCGCAACCGGGACAGGGACCTACGAGCAGTACTTC,CASSATGTGTYEQYF
.,TRBJ1-1,TRBD1,TRBV5-6,TGTGCCAGCAGCTGGCCCGACAGGGGAAGCACTGAAGCTTTCTTT,CASSWPDRGSTEAFF
once,TRBJ1-1,TRBD1,TRBV19,TGTGCCATACGACAGGGATTTGACACTGAAGCTTTCTTT,CAIRQGFDTEAFF
.,TRBJ1-1,TRBD1,TRBV27,TGTGCCAGCAGTTTAACGTTCCGGGACAGGGGTGGCACTGAAGCTTTCTTT,CASSLTFRDRGGTEAFF
.,TRBJ2-5,TRBD2,TRBV4-1,TGCGCCAGCAGCCAAGAAAGCGGACTAGCGGGAGAAGAGACCCAGTACTTC,CASSQESGLAGEETQYF
.,TRBJ2-7,.,TRBV10-3,TGTGCCATCAGGTTGACACGAGTCTCCTACGAGCAGTACTTC,CAIRLTRVSYEQYF
.,TRBJ1-5,TRBD1,TRBV2,TGTGCCAGCAGGGATACAGGGGGTCAGCCCCAGCATTTT,CASRDTGGQPQHF
.,TRBJ1-5,.,TRBV28,TGTGCCAGCAGTAACAGGGATCAGCCCCAGCATTTT,CASSNRDQPQHF
.,TRBJ2-1,TRBD2,TRBV27,TGTGCCAGCAGTTTAGCCTGGCGGGAGGGGGACAATGAGCAGTTCTTC,CASSLAWREGDNEQFF
.,TRBJ2-3,TRBD2,TRBV5-1,TGCGCCAGCAGCTCTCTAGCGGGAGTTCCCGGCACAGATACGCAGTATTTT,CASSSLAGVPGTDTQYF
.,TRBJ1-3,.,TRBV10-3,TGTGCCATCATGGGGTCTGGGGCCTCCTCTGGAAACACCATATATTTT,CAIMGSGASSGNTIYF
.,TRBJ1-2,TRBD1,TRBV28,TGTGCCAGCAGTTTAGGGGACAGACCATATGGCTACACCTTC,CASSLGDRPYGYTF
.,TRBJ1-1,.,TRBV2,TGTGCCAGCAGTGCCCGAAGGGAGACCGCTTTCTTT,CASSARRETAFF
.,TRBJ1-3,.,TRBV4-2,TGTGCCAGCAGCCCTATCCAGGTTTCTGGAAACACCATATATTTT,CASSPIQVSGNTIYF
.,TRBJ2-4,.,TRBV5-6,TGTGCCAGCAGCTTTTGGATGGACAGTAAAAACATTCAGTACTTC,CASSFWMDSKNIQYF
.,TRBJ1-2,TRBD1,TRBV6-1,TGTGCCAGCAGTGACCGGGACAGGGACGGCTACACCTTC,CASSDRDRDGYTF
.,TRBJ2-1,TRBD2,TRBV11-3,TGTGCCAGCAGCTCGTCGACTAGCGGGAGTTACAATGAGCAGTTCTTC,CASSSSTSGSYNEQFF
.,TRBJ2-7,.,TRBV19,TGTGCCAGTAAGGAGACAGAGGTTCACGAGCAGTACTTC,CASKETEVHEQYF
.,TRBJ1-1,.,TRBV19,TGTGCCAGTAGTGCCACGGACAGCAACACTGAAGCTTTCTTT,CASSATDSNTEAFF
.,TRBJ2-2,TRBD2,TRBV6-4,TGTGCCAGCAGTCCTAGCGGGGTCCTAGGCGGGGAGCTGTTTTTT,CASSPSGVLGGELFF
.,TRBJ2-7,TRBD2,TRBV10-3,TGTGCCATCAGCCCGGGACTAGCCTACGAGCAGTACTTC,CAISPGLAYEQYF
.,TRBJ1-3,.,TRBV15,TGTGCCACCAGCAGAGATCGGGGGTCTGGAAACACCATATATTTT,CATSRDRGSGNTIYF
once,TRBJ2-1,TRBD1,TRBV9,TGTGCCAGCAGCGTAGAGGGGACAGGGACCTACAATGAGCAGTTCTTC,CASSVEGTGTYNEQFF
.,TRBJ1-2,.,TRBV5-4,TGTGCCAGCAGCTTACAAGGAAACCAGGGAGGTGGCTACACCTTC,CASSLQGNQGGGYTF
.,TRBJ2-3,TRBD2,TRBV27,TGTGCCAGCAGTATCCTCTCTAGCGGGAGTACAGATACGCAGTATTTT,CASSILSSGSTDTQYF
.,TRBJ2-7,.,TRBV10-2,TGCGCCAGCAGTGAGACGTGGGGGCCGATACCAAACCTCTACGAGCAGTACTTC,CASSETWGPIPNLYEQYF
.,TRBJ1-3,.,TRBV5-4,TGTGCCAGCAGCTTTGGGGGGAGTGGAAACACCATATATTTT,CASSFGGSGNTIYF